What follows describes a single T cell receptor (beta chain). Documented treatment: oral pan-JAK inhibitor, 5-10 mg twice daily. Extracted RNA was reverse transcribed, and the resulting cDNA served as sequencing template. Sequencing was performed with immunoSEQ multiplex PCR; in TCRdb, only in-frame clones are kept and a portion is missing. This sample has about 100,000 clones, with less than 90% found just once. The data belong to a study of CD8+ T cells in alopecia areata. This clonotype was sampled from a human donor with alopecia areata. Sample: CD8+ T cells sorted from blood, taken at week 24, from a patient treated with tofacitinib.

The CDR3 here is CASSYTSGGTQETQYF. CDR3 sequence (DNA): TGTGCCAGCAGTTATACTAGCGGGGGAACCCAAGAGACCCAGTACTTC. This chain links TRBV6-5 with TRBJ2-5; 11 positions agree with TRBD2. V shed 3 bases, J shed 1 base, and the junction held 4 bases outside the gene matches. The length of the CDR3 is 16 residues. Germline V gene lookup returns CDR1 MNHEY and CDR2 SVGAGI.